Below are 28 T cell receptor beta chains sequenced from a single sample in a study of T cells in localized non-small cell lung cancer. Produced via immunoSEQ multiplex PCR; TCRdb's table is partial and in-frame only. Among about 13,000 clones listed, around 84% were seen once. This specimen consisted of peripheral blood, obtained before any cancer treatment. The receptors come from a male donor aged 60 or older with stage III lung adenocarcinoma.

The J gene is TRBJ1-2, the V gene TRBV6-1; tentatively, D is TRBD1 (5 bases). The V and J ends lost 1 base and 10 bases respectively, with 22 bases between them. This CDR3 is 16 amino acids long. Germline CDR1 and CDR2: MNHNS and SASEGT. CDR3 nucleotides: TGTGCCAGCAGTGAAGTGGGGCGATGGACACGGTTTGACTACACCTTC. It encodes CASSEVGRWTRFDYTF.

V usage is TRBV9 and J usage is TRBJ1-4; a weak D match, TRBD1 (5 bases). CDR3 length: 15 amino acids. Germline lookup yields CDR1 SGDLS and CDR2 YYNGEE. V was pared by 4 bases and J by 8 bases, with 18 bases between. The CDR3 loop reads CASSSPAGVGEKLFF. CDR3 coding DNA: TGTGCCAGCAGCTCACCAGCGGGGGTTGGAGAAAAACTGTTTTTT.

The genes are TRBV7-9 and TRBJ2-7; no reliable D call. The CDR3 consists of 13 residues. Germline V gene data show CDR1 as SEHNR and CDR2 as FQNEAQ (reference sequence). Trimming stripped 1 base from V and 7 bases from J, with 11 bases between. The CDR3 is CASSLGSMLEQYF. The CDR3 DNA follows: TGTGCCAGCAGCTTAGGCTCTATGCTAGAGCAGTACTTC.

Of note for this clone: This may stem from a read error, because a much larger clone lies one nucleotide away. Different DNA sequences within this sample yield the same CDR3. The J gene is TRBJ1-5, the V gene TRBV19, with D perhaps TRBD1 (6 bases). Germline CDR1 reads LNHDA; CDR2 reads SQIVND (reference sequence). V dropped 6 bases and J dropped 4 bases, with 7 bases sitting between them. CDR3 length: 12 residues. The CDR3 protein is CASRGGNQPQHF. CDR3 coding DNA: TGTGCCAGTAGAGGGGGAAATCAGCCCCAGCATTTT.

CDR3 residues: CASRAFNSNQPQHF. CDR3 in DNA: TGTGCCAGCCGCGCCTTCAATAGCAATCAGCCCCAGCATTTT. The chain combines TRBV27 with TRBJ1-5; no definite D call. The length of the CDR3 is 14 residues. V lost 8 bases and J lost 0, with 11 bases in between. CDR1 is MNHEY and CDR2 is SMNVEV in the germline V gene (reference sequence).

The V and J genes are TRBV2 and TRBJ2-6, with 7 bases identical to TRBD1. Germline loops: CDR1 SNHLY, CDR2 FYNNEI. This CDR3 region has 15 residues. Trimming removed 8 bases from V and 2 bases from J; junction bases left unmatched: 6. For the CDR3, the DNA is TGTGCCAGCTCAGGGGACAGTGCTGGGGCCAACGTCCTGACTTTC. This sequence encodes CASSGDSAGANVLTF. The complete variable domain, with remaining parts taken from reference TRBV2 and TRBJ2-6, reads EPEVTQTPSHQVTQMGQEVILRCVPISNHLYFYWYRQILGQKVEFLVSFYNNEISEKSEIFDDQFSVERPDGSNFTLKIRSTKLEDSAMYFCASSGDSAGANVLTFGAGSRLTVL.

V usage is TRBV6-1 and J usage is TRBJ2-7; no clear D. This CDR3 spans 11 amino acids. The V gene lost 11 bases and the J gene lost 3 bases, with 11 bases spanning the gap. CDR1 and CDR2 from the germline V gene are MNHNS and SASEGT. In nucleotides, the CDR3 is TGTGCCCGCTGGTGTTACTACGAGCAGTACTTC. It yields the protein CARWCYYEQYF.

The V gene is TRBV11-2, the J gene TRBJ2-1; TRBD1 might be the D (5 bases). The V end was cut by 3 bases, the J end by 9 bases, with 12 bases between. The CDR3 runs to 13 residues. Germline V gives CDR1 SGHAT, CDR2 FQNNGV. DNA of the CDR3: TGTGCCAGCAGCTTCAGGGCGGACGGTGAGCAGTTCTTC. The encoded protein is CASSFRADGEQFF.

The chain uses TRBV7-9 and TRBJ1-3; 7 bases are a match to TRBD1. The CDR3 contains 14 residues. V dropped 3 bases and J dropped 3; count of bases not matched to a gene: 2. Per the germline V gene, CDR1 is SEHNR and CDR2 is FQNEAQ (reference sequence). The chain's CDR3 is CASSLTGIGNTIYF. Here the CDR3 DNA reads TGTGCCAGCAGCTTGACAGGGATTGGAAACACCATATATTTT.

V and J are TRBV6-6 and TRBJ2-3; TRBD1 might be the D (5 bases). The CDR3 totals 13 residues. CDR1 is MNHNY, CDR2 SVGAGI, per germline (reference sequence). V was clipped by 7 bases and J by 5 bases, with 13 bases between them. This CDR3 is CASNPGHKDTQYF. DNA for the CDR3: TGTGCCAGCAACCCCGGACACAAAGATACGCAGTATTTT.

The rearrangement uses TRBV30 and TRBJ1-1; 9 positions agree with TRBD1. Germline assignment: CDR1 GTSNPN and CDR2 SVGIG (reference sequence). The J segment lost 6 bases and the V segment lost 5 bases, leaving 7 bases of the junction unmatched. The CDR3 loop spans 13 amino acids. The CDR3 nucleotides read TGTGCCTGGCGGACAGGGGTGGACGCTGAAGCTTTCTTT. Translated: CAWRTGVDAEAFF.

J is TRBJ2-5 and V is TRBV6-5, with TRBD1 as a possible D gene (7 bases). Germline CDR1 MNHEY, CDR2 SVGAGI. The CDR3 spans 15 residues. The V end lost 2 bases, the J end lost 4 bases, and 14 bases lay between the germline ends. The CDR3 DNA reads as TGTGCCAGCAGTTACGCGGGACAGTTCGGAGAGACCCAGTACTTC. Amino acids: CASSYAGQFGETQYF.

Here the CDR3 DNA reads TGCGCCAGCGGGACAGGGGTAAAGTTCTTC. Translation: CASGTGVKFF. The chain links TRBV5-1 to TRBJ2-1; 10 bases fit TRBD1. The CDR3 covers 10 residues. Per germline, CDR1 SGHRS and CDR2 YFSETQ. V lost 7 bases and J lost 14; bases outside the gene matches: 3. The variable domain in full, with the rest retrieved from reference TRBV5-1 and TRBJ2-1, is KAGVTQTPRYLIKTRGQQVTLSCSPISGHRSVSWYQQTPGQGLQFLFEYFSETQRNKGNFPGRFSGRQFSNSRSEMNVSTLELGDSALYLCASGTGVKFFGPGTRLTVL.

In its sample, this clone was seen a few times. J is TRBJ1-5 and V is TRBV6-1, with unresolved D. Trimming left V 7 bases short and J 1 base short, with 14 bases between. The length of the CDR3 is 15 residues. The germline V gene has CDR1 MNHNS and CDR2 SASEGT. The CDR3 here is CASTVGWQSNQPQHF. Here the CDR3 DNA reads TGTGCCAGCACAGTGGGTTGGCAGAGCAATCAGCCCCAGCATTTT.

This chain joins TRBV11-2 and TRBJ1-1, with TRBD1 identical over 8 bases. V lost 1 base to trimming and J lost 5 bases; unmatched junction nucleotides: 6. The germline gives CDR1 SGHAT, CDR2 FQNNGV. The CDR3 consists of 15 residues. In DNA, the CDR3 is TGTGCCAGCAGCTTAGCTCCACAGGGGGGAACTGAAGCTTTCTTT. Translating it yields CASSLAPQGGTEAFF.

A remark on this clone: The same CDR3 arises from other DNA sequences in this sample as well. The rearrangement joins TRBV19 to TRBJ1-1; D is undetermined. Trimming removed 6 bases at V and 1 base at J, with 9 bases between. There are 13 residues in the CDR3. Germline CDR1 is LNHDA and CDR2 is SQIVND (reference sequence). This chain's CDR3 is CASSPTQNTEAFF. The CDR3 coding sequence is TGTGCCAGTAGCCCTACACAGAACACTGAAGCTTTCTTT.

The CDR3 DNA follows: TGTGCCAGTAGTATCAGTTTTGGGGGGGGCAATGAAAAACTGTTTTTT. As protein: CASSISFGGGNEKLFF. The V call is TRBV19, the J call TRBJ1-4, with D maybe TRBD1 (6 bases). This CDR3 is built from 16 residues. Trimming removed 3 bases from V and 5 bases from J, with 16 bases in between. Germline CDR1 and CDR2: LNHDA and SQIVND (reference sequence).

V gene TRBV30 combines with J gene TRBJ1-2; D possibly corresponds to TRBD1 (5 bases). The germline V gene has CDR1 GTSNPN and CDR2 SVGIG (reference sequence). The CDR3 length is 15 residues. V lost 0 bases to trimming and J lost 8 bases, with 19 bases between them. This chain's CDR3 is CAWSVSGSYLRGYTF. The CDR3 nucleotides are TGTGCCTGGAGTGTTTCAGGGTCCTACCTTAGGGGCTACACCTTC.

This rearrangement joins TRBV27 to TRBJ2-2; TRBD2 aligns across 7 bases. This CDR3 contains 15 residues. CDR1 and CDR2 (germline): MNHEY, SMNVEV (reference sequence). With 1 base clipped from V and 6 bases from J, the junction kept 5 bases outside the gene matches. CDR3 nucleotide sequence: TGTGCCAGCAGTTTATTACGGGAGGTGGCCGGGGAGCTGTTTTTT. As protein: CASSLLREVAGELFF.

CDR3 amino acids: CASSLAWGYTF. The CDR3 nucleotides read TGTGCCAGCAGCCTGGCGTGGGGCTACACCTTC. The chain couples TRBV7-9 to TRBJ1-2, with D hard to call. The germline V and J ends were trimmed by 5 bases and 8 bases, with 9 bases remaining between them. There are 11 residues in the CDR3. Per germline, CDR1 SEHNR and CDR2 FQNEAQ (reference sequence).

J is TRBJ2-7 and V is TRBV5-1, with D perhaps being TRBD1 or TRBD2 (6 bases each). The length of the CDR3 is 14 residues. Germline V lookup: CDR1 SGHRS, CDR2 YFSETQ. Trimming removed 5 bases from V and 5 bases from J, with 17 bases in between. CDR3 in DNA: TGCGCCAGCAGAAATCGACCGGAGGGGGACGAGCAGTACTTC. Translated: CASRNRPEGDEQYF. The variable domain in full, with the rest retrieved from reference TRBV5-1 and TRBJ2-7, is KAGVTQTPRYLIKTRGQQVTLSCSPISGHRSVSWYQQTPGQGLQFLFEYFSETQRNKGNFPGRFSGRQFSNSRSEMNVSTLELGDSALYLCASRNRPEGDEQYFGPGTRLTVT.

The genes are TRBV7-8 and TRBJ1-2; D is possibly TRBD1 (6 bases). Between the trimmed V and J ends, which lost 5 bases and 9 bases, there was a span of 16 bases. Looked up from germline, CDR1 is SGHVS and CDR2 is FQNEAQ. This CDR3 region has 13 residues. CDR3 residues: CASSPRIQGSYTF. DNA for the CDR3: TGTGCCAGCAGCCCCCGGATACAGGGAAGCTACACCTTC.

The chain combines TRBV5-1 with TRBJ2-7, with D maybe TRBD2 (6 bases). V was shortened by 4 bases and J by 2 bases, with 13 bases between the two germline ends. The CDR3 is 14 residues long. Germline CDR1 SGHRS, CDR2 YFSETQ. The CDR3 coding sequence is TGCGCCAGCAGCCCCGGGAGCTTCGCCTACGAGCAGTACTTC. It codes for CASSPGSFAYEQYF.

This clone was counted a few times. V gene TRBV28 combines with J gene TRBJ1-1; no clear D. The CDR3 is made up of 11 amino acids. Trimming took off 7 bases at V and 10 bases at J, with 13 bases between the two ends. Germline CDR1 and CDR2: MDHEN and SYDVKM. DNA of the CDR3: TGTGCCAGCAACGACGGTGGTCTAGCTTTCTTT. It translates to CASNDGGLAFF. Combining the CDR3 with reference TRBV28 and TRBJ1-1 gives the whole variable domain DVKVTQSSRYLVKRTGEKVFLECVQDMDHENMFWYRQDPGLGLRLIYFSYDVKMKEKGDIPEGYSVSREKKERFSLILESASTNQTSMYLCASNDGGLAFFGQGTRLTVV.

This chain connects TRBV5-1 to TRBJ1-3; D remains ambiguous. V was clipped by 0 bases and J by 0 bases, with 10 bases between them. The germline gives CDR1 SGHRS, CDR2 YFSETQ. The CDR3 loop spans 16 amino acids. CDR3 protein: CASSLGGPYSGNTIYF. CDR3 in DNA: TGCGCCAGCAGCTTGGGTGGGCCTTACTCTGGAAACACCATATATTTT.

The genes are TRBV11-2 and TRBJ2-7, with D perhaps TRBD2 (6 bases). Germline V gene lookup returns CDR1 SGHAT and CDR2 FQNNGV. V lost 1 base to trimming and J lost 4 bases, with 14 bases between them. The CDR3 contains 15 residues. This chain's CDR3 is CASSLAPSGLYEQYF. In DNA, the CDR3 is TGTGCCAGCAGCTTAGCCCCCAGCGGGTTGTACGAGCAGTACTTC.

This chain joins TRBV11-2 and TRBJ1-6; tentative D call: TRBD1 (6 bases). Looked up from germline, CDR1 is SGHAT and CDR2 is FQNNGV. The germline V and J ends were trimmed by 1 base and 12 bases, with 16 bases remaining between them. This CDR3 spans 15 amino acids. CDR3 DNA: TGTGCCAGCAGCTTAGGGACAGACCAATTCCTACCCCTCCACTTT. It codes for CASSLGTDQFLPLHF.

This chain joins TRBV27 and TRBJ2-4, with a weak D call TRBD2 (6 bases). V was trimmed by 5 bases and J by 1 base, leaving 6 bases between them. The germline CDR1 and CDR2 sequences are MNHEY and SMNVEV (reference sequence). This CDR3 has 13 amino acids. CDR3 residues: CASSSGAKNIQYF. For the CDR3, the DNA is TGTGCCAGCAGTAGCGGGGCCAAAAACATTCAGTACTTC.